One T cell receptor (beta chain) is described in this entry. The germline gives CDR1 SGHRS, CDR2 YFSETQ. Losses at the gene ends were 4 bases for V and 4 bases for J; bases not matched to a gene: 7. The CDR3 extends over 16 amino acids. The record originates from a study of blood T cell repertoires in COVID-19. About the study: PBMCs, B-cell-depleted T cells, or T cells were the source of the cDNA or gDNA that made up the material.

TCRdb keeps only in-frame clones here, not all; method: immunoSEQ multiplex PCR. The sample has roughly 230,000 clones, around four fifths seen once. Seattle enrolled patients during active infection and tracked them longitudinally. The chain recombines TRBV5-1 with TRBJ2-6, with 8 positions matching TRBD1. Sequencing was done on a sample of peripheral blood. The sequence derives from a woman aged 80 or older with COVID-19, enrolled during active disease. CDR3 bases: TGCGCCAGCAGCCCCCGGACAGGGACCGGGGCCAACGTCCTGACTTTC. Encoded protein: CASSPRTGTGANVLTF.